This TCR beta chain was documented in a study of blood T cell repertoires in COVID-19. Across the study: Both acute and convalescent COVID-19 samples were obtained from the United States, Italy and Spain. T cells, B-cell-depleted T cells, or PBMCs provided the cDNA or gDNA that served as material.

In the source study's methods: Amplification from reference gene primers served as the basis for estimated nucleated cell counts. Sequencing was performed with immunoSEQ multiplex PCR; in TCRdb, only in-frame clones are kept and a portion is missing. V and J calls and clone size are as listed in that table; D and trimming were resolved from the DNA. The sample holds about 85,000 clones, approximately 89% seen once. Germline values: CDR1 SGHVS, CDR2 FNYEAQ. CDR3 length equals 16 residues. J was trimmed by 9 bases and V by 5 bases; bases with no gene match: 16. This chain joins TRBV7-6 and TRBJ1-5, with 7 nucleotides matching TRBD1. The material sequenced was peripheral blood. The TCR originated in a human donor with active COVID-19. The donor label of this sample is uncertain. The chain's CDR3 is CASSPAHDRASGPQHF. In DNA, the CDR3 is TGTGCCAGCAGCCCAGCTCATGACAGGGCTTCGGGGCCCCAGCATTTT.